Below, one T cell receptor (beta chain) is given with its context. Antigen specificity is unknown. The sample is drawn from a study of cytomegalovirus exposure and HLA in healthy donors. Whole-study results and caveats: Reported performance of the classifier showed diagnosis of cytomegalovirus status with high specificity and sensitivity. Cytomegalovirus association was listed for about 170 TCR beta chains. It was found in a later analysis that first-cohort TCR clusters tended to co-occur in the 90 to 150 validation repertoires.

These donors were members of the roughly 130-subject validation cohort, a group separate from the roughly 670-subject first cohort. Some clones are missing from TCRdb's copy, which holds only in-frame ones; the method was immunoSEQ multiplex PCR. The profile shows about 330,000 clones, roughly 90% of them singletons. This TCR derives from a woman younger than 30 in good health and CMV-seronegative. Material: PBMCs.

The CDR3 here is CASSLQGDLNYGYTF. The CDR3 DNA reads as TGCGCCAGCAGCTTACAGGGGGACCTTAACTATGGCTACACCTTC. V and J are TRBV5-1 and TRBJ1-2, with 8 nucleotides matching TRBD1. J lost 1 base, V lost 2 bases, and 4 bases had no gene match. CDR3 length equals 15 residues. Germline V lookup: CDR1 SGHRS, CDR2 YFSETQ.